The sequence of this TCR beta chain was determined in a study of T-cell memory formation after mild COVID-19. TCRdb used MiXCR to reprocess the 5' RACE reads, holding one entry per CDR3 protein. The data contain about 190,000 distinct CDR3 sequences, around 16% of them singletons. Findings and caveats of the study: Contracting clones from day 15 to 85 showed balanced CD4/CD8; later expanders favored CD4+. The authors did not confirm SARS-CoV-2 specificity of second-wave clones peaking day 37.

Remarks on this clonotype: Its antigen is not identified.

This CDR3 contains 15 residues. The germline V gene encodes CDR1 MNHEY and CDR2 SVGAGI. V lost 6 bases, J lost 0 bases, and 13 bases lay in between. The clonotype originates from an adult woman who had mild COVID-19 (a few samples of this study predate the infection). Cell type and time point are not known. The V call is TRBV6-5, the J call TRBJ2-3, with D maybe TRBD1 (6 bases). The source material was PBMCs or a T cell subset sorted from them (not recorded which). CDR3 coding DNA: TGTGCCAGCAGCCGCAGGGACAAAAGCACAGATACGCAGTATTTT. Amino acids: CASSRRDKSTDTQYF.